The 13 T cell receptor beta chains presented below share a single source sample, sequenced in a study of CD8+ T cells in alopecia areata. Reverse transcribed after extraction, RNA yielded cDNA as the sequencing template. Some clones are missing from TCRdb's copy, which holds only in-frame ones; the method was immunoSEQ multiplex PCR. Of 90,000 to 120,000 clones in the sample, roughly 55% were seen once. Sequencing input: NKG2D-low CD8+ T cells sorted from blood. These receptors originate from a human donor with alopecia areata.

The chain uses TRBV4-1 and TRBJ2-7; no definite D call. The length of the CDR3 is 15 residues. V dropped 3 bases and J dropped 4 bases, with 16 bases sitting between them. Germline V gene sequence: CDR1 MGHRA, CDR2 YSYEKL. Here the CDR3 reads CASSQSETAQYEQYF. The CDR3 DNA sequence: TGCGCCAGCAGCCAGTCAGAAACCGCCCAATACGAGCAGTACTTC.

The chain combines TRBV13 with TRBJ2-5; 7 nucleotides match TRBD2. The ends lost 0 bases at V and 4 bases at J; junction bases unmatched: 5. The CDR3 spans 15 residues. CDR1 is PRHDT and CDR2 is FYEKMQ in the germline V gene (reference sequence). CDR3 nucleotide sequence: TGTGCCAGCAGCTTAGGCCCAGCGGGATCAGAGACCCAGTACTTC. This codes for CASSLGPAGSETQYF.

V and J are TRBV4-1 and TRBJ2-4; 7 nucleotides align to TRBD1. Germline V gives CDR1 MGHRA, CDR2 YSYEKL. Unmatched junction bases numbered 7, after V lost 3 bases and J lost 8 bases. CDR3 size: 14 residues. This chain's CDR3 is CASSHPTGTDIQYF. CDR3 DNA: TGCGCCAGCAGCCACCCGACAGGGACGGACATTCAGTACTTC.

The genes are TRBV29-1 and TRBJ2-5; a weak D match, TRBD1 (5 bases). The DNA matches TRBJ2-7 better at its end, which makes the J call doubtful. CDR1 is SQVTM and CDR2 is ANQGSEA in the germline V gene. CDR3 length: 12 residues. The CDR3 nucleotides read TGCAGCGCTCAGGGTTTTTCCTACGAGCAGTACTTC. Encoded protein: CSAQGFSYEQYF.

The chain uses TRBV30 and TRBJ1-2; D is perhaps TRBD1 (5 bases). There are 15 residues in the CDR3. The V gene's germline CDR1 is GTSNPN and CDR2 SVGIG (reference sequence). The V and J ends lost 3 bases and 8 bases respectively, with 22 bases between them. CDR3 nucleotide sequence: TGTGCCTGGAGCCACATGGCGAAAGGGGCGGAGGGCTACACCTTC. Translating it yields CAWSHMAKGAEGYTF.

Only a few counts were recorded for this clone. The J gene is TRBJ2-1, the V gene TRBV29-1; a possible D gene is TRBD1 (7 bases). The germline V gene has CDR1 SQVTM and CDR2 ANQGSEA. This CDR3 region has 14 residues. The V end lost 1 base, the J end lost 9 bases, and 16 bases lay between the germline ends. CDR3 residues: CSVEGLAPGGEQFF. The CDR3 nucleotides read TGCAGCGTTGAAGGCCTAGCGCCAGGGGGTGAGCAGTTCTTC.

The chain is built from TRBV5-1 and TRBJ2-7; 10 positions agree with TRBD1. V trimming: 3 bases; J trimming: 2 bases; junction bases outside the gene matches: 5. The CDR3 has 15 residues. Per the germline V gene, CDR1 is SGHRS and CDR2 is YFSETQ. The CDR3 DNA sequence: TGCGCCAGCAGCTCGCCGGGACAGGGGCCCTACGAGCAGTACTTC. Protein: CASSSPGQGPYEQYF.

The V call is TRBV4-1, the J call TRBJ1-4; tentative D call: TRBD1 (5 bases). The V end lost 0 bases, the J end lost 6 bases, and 14 bases lay between the germline ends. CDR3 length equals 16 residues. CDR1 and CDR2 (germline): MGHRA, YSYEKL. The CDR3 coding sequence is TGCGCCAGCAGCCAAGAAGGGGATGATTACGATGAAAAACTGTTTTTT. Its protein product is CASSQEGDDYDEKLFF.

This rearrangement joins TRBV28 to TRBJ2-1; 13 nucleotides agree with TRBD2. Germline V CDR1 and CDR2: MDHEN, SYDVKM. CDR3 length equals 17 residues. Trimming cost V 5 bases and J 5 bases; bases outside gene matches: 9. CDR3 sequence: CASSPGTSGTANNEQFF. In DNA, the CDR3 is TGTGCCAGCAGTCCCGGGACTAGCGGGACAGCCAACAATGAGCAGTTCTTC.

This clone was seen more than once but under ten times. The V and J genes are TRBV28 and TRBJ1-1; D uncertain. Germline values: CDR1 MDHEN, CDR2 SYDVKM. The CDR3 loop spans 11 amino acids. Trimming shortened V by 10 bases and J by 6 bases, and 12 bases separated the two germline ends. CDR3 region: CATRGGPEAFF. CDR3 bases: TGTGCCACAAGAGGAGGCCCTGAAGCTTTCTTT. Using reference TRBV28 and TRBJ1-1 for the parts outside the CDR3, the full variable domain is DVKVTQSSRYLVKRTGEKVFLECVQDMDHENMFWYRQDPGLGLRLIYFSYDVKMKEKGDIPEGYSVSREKKERFSLILESASTNQTSMYLCATRGGPEAFFGQGTRLTVV.

This clone was seen more than once but under ten times. The rearrangement links TRBV29-1 to TRBJ2-7; D gene uncertain. V was pared by 5 bases and J by 2 bases, with 10 bases between. The germline V gene encodes CDR1 SQVTM and CDR2 ANQGSEA. CDR3 length: 12 amino acids. DNA for the CDR3: TGCAGCGTTCACATCAGACCCTACGAGCAGTACTTC. As protein: CSVHIRPYEQYF.

The chain employs TRBV5-6 and TRBJ1-3; no clear D gene. CDR1 is SGHDT and CDR2 is YYEEEE in the germline V gene. The CDR3 is 12 residues long. V was clipped by 9 bases and J by 0 bases, with 7 bases between them. CDR3 nucleotide sequence: TGTGCCACCAGTTTCTCTGGAAACACCATATATTTT. It is translated as CATSFSGNTIYF.

V gene TRBV29-1 combines with J gene TRBJ2-1, with D maybe TRBD1 (6 bases). Germline assignment: CDR1 SQVTM and CDR2 ANQGSEA. V lost 2 bases, J lost 0 bases, and 14 bases lay in between. The CDR3 loop spans 16 amino acids. The chain's CDR3 is CSVELNSGVSYNEQFF. CDR3 bases: TGCAGCGTTGAACTTAATTCAGGGGTCTCCTACAATGAGCAGTTCTTC.